Listed below are T cell receptor beta chains from one sample, sequenced in a study of blood T cell repertoires in COVID-19. TCRdb keeps only in-frame clones here, not all; method: immunoSEQ multiplex PCR. Counted here are about 300,000 clones, 85% occurring once; the ten biggest clones make up 2.5% to 3%. Material: PBMCs or T cells enriched from blood (not recorded which). The source is a woman between 50 and 59 years old who had recovered from COVID-19. CDR3s include the opening cysteine and the closing phenylalanine or tryptophan. The order of the fields is clone size, D gene, J gene, V gene, CDR3 protein, CDR3 DNA. D genes are given only for firm matches. Clone sizes are given selectively: once, few, many, or a class where the clone is expanded.

size: -; D: -; J: TRBJ2-3; V: TRBV24-1; CDR3: CATSDAAKPTDTQYF; DNA: TGTGCCACCAGTGACGCCGCTAAACCTACAGATACGCAGTATTTT
size: -; D: -; J: TRBJ1-1; V: TRBV4-3; CDR3: CASSQDSGITEAFF; DNA: TGCGCCAGCAGCCAAGATAGCGGGATTACTGAAGCTTTCTTT
size: -; D: TRBD2; J: TRBJ2-5; V: TRBV4-2; CDR3: CASSQVQRGNQETQYF; DNA: TGTGCCAGCAGCCAAGTTCAGCGGGGCAACCAAGAGACCCAGTACTTC
size: -; D: TRBD1; J: TRBJ1-2; V: TRBV14; CDR3: CASSQLVLDRGRNGYTF; DNA: TGTGCCAGCAGCCAACTAGTTTTGGACAGGGGGCGGAATGGCTACACCTTC
size: once; D: -; J: TRBJ1-5; V: TRBV10-2; CDR3: CASSEQGGNQPQHF; DNA: TGCGCCAGCAGTGAACAGGGCGGCAATCAGCCCCAGCATTTT
size: -; D: -; J: TRBJ2-2; V: TRBV10-1; CDR3: CASSAAGLAGELFF; DNA: TGCGCCAGCAGTGCGGCAGGGTTGGCCGGGGAGCTGTTTTTT
size: -; D: -; J: TRBJ1-2; V: TRBV3-1/TRBV3-2; CDR3: CASSQVDRWNYGYTF; DNA: TGTGCCAGCAGCCAAGTAGACAGGTGGAACTATGGCTACACCTTC
size: few; D: TRBD1; J: TRBJ1-2; V: TRBV30; CDR3: CAWGTGGPDGYTF; DNA: TGTGCCTGGGGGACAGGTGGACCTGATGGCTACACCTTC
size: -; D: TRBD1; J: TRBJ2-2; V: TRBV6-5; CDR3: CASSYSTGLSGELFF; DNA: TGTGCCAGCAGTTACTCGACAGGGTTGTCCGGGGAGCTGTTTTTT
size: once; D: -; J: TRBJ2-3; V: TRBV5-1; CDR3: CASRYDYSTDTQYF; DNA: TGCGCCAGCAGATACGACTATTCCACAGATACGCAGTATTTT
size: -; D: TRBD2; J: TRBJ2-3; V: TRBV5-6; CDR3: CASSLNRGGGTDTQYF; DNA: TGTGCCAGCAGCTTAAATCGCGGGGGGGGCACAGATACGCAGTATTTT
size: -; D: -; J: TRBJ2-5; V: TRBV9; CDR3: CASSVRDFPVTQYF; DNA: TGTGCCAGCAGCGTCCGGGACTTTCCCGTGACCCAGTACTTC
size: once; D: TRBD1; J: TRBJ2-7; V: TRBV5-6; CDR3: CASSISGTASYEQYF; DNA: TGTGCCAGCAGCATCTCCGGGACAGCCTCCTACGAGCAGTACTTC
size: -; D: -; J: TRBJ1-6; V: TRBV7-9; CDR3: CASSIGQLGSPLHF; DNA: TGTGCCAGCAGCATCGGACAGTTAGGATCACCCCTCCACTTT
size: -; D: -; J: TRBJ2-1; V: TRBV10-3; CDR3: CAISESSSKQFF; DNA: TGTGCCATCAGTGAGTCTAGCTCTAAGCAGTTCTTC
size: few; D: -; J: TRBJ1-5; V: TRBV30; CDR3: CAWSFSGNQPQHF; DNA: TGTGCCTGGAGTTTTTCAGGGAATCAGCCCCAGCATTTT
size: -; D: -; J: TRBJ2-1; V: TRBV9; CDR3: CASSVGWGGRDRTYDEQFF; DNA: TGTGCCAGCAGCGTAGGATGGGGGGGAAGAGACAGGACCTACGATGAGCAGTTCTTC
size: -; D: -; J: TRBJ1-1; V: TRBV19; CDR3: CATQQGLEAFF; DNA: TGTGCCACCCAACAGGGTTTAGAAGCTTTCTTT
size: -; D: -; J: TRBJ1-4; V: TRBV5-1; CDR3: CASSLGRTVDEKLFF; DNA: TGCGCCAGCAGCTTGGGAAGGACAGTGGATGAAAAACTGTTTTTT
size: -; D: TRBD1; J: TRBJ1-5; V: TRBV30; CDR3: CAWAGGATQPQHF; DNA: TGTGCCTGGGCAGGGGGTGCGACTCAGCCCCAGCATTTT
size: -; D: -; J: TRBJ1-3; V: TRBV7-9; CDR3: CASSFPGSGNTIYF; DNA: TGTGCCAGCAGCTTTCCCGGGTCTGGAAACACCATATATTTT
size: -; D: TRBD1; J: TRBJ2-1; V: TRBV27; CDR3: CASSLSGDSSYNEQFF; DNA: TGTGCCAGCAGTTTATCAGGGGACAGCTCCTACAATGAGCAGTTCTTC
size: -; D: TRBD2; J: TRBJ2-5; V: TRBV5-1; CDR3: CASGSWTSGIGETQYF; DNA: TGCGCCAGTGGATCATGGACTAGCGGGATCGGCGAGACCCAGTACTTC
size: -; D: -; J: TRBJ2-7; V: TRBV11-2; CDR3: CASSLAHRDNEQYF; DNA: TGTGCCAGCAGCTTAGCCCACAGGGACAACGAGCAGTACTTC
size: once; D: TRBD2; J: TRBJ2-3; V: TRBV4-2; CDR3: CASSQGAQLAGGTDTQYF; DNA: TGTGCCAGCAGCCAGGGTGCCCAACTAGCGGGAGGGACAGATACGCAGTATTTT
size: -; D: -; J: TRBJ1-5; V: TRBV27; CDR3: CASSLSAGHSNQPQHF; DNA: TGTGCCAGCAGTTTATCAGCAGGGCATAGCAATCAGCCCCAGCATTTT
size: -; D: -; J: TRBJ2-4; V: TRBV2; CDR3: CASKLAKNIQYF; DNA: TGTGCCAGCAAACTAGCCAAAAACATTCAGTACTTC
size: -; D: TRBD1; J: TRBJ1-2; V: TRBV9; CDR3: CASSVRDRGSGGYTF; DNA: TGTGCCAGCAGCGTACGGGACAGGGGCTCGGGTGGCTACACCTTC
size: -; D: -; J: TRBJ1-2; V: TRBV2; CDR3: CASSPRSSPWWGYTF; DNA: TGTGCCAGCAGCCCGAGGAGCTCCCCATGGTGGGGCTACACCTTC
size: -; D: TRBD1; J: TRBJ1-5; V: TRBV18; CDR3: CASSPAGGSNQPQHF; DNA: TGTGCCAGCTCACCGGCAGGGGGAAGCAATCAGCCCCAGCATTTT
size: -; D: TRBD2; J: TRBJ2-1; V: TRBV19; CDR3: CASISRTSGQYNEQFF; DNA: TGTGCCAGTATTAGTCGGACTAGCGGACAATACAATGAGCAGTTCTTC
size: -; D: TRBD1; J: TRBJ1-3; V: TRBV6-5; CDR3: CASSTAGGTGNTIYF; DNA: TGTGCCAGCAGTACAGCAGGGGGCACTGGAAACACCATATATTTT
size: -; D: -; J: TRBJ2-1; V: TRBV6-6; CDR3: CASSQTGNEQFF; DNA: TGTGCCAGCAGTCAAACAGGCAATGAGCAGTTCTTC
size: -; D: TRBD2; J: TRBJ2-7; V: TRBV13; CDR3: CASSSKREYSYEQYF; DNA: TGTGCCAGCAGCTCCAAGCGGGAGTACTCCTACGAGCAGTACTTC
size: -; D: -; J: TRBJ2-5; V: TRBV5-1; CDR3: CASSFNREQETQYF; DNA: TGCGCCAGCAGCTTTAACAGGGAGCAAGAGACCCAGTACTTC
size: -; D: TRBD2; J: TRBJ2-1; V: TRBV12-5; CDR3: CASGQRPGLAGGPSSYNEQFF; DNA: TGTGCTAGTGGTCAAAGACCGGGACTAGCGGGAGGCCCCAGCTCCTACAATGAGCAGTTCTTC
size: -; D: TRBD2; J: TRBJ2-2; V: TRBV6-5; CDR3: CASSYGLAENTGELFF; DNA: TGTGCCAGCAGTTACGGACTAGCGGAGAACACCGGGGAGCTGTTTTTT
size: -; D: TRBD1; J: TRBJ2-7; V: TRBV29-1; CDR3: CSARGTGGYEQYF; DNA: TGCAGCGCTAGGGGGACAGGGGGTTACGAGCAGTACTTC
size: -; D: TRBD1; J: TRBJ2-5; V: TRBV30; CDR3: CACGQGTPQETQYF; DNA: TGTGCCTGCGGACAGGGGACACCACAAGAGACCCAGTACTTC
size: -; D: -; J: TRBJ2-1; V: TRBV6-4; CDR3: CASSVAGDYNEQFF; DNA: TGTGCCAGCAGTGTTGCAGGGGACTACAATGAGCAGTTCTTC
size: -; D: TRBD1; J: TRBJ1-2; V: TRBV4-2; CDR3: CASSQEDRVGVGYTF; DNA: TGTGCCAGCAGCCAAGAGGACAGGGTAGGGGTTGGCTACACCTTC
size: -; D: TRBD1; J: TRBJ2-7; V: TRBV7-2; CDR3: CASSLDGTGVREQYF; DNA: TGTGCCAGCAGCTTAGATGGGACAGGAGTTCGCGAGCAGTACTTC
size: -; D: -; J: TRBJ2-7; V: TRBV9; CDR3: CASSVGQADEQYF; DNA: TGTGCCAGCAGCGTGGGACAAGCTGACGAGCAGTACTTC